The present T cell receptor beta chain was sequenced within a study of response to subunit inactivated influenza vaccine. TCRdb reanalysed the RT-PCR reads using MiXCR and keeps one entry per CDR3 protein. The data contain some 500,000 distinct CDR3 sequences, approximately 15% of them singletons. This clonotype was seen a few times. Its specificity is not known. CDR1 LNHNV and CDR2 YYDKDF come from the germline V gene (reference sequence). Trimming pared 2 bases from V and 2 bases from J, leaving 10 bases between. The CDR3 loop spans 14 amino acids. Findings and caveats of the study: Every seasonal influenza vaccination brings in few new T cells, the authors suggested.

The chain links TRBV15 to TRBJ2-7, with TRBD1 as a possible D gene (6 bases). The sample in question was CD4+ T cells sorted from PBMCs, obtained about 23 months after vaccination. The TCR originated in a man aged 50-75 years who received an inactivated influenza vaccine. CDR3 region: CATSRQGSPYEQYF. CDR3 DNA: TGTGCCACCAGCAGACAGGGGTCACCCTACGAGCAGTACTTC.